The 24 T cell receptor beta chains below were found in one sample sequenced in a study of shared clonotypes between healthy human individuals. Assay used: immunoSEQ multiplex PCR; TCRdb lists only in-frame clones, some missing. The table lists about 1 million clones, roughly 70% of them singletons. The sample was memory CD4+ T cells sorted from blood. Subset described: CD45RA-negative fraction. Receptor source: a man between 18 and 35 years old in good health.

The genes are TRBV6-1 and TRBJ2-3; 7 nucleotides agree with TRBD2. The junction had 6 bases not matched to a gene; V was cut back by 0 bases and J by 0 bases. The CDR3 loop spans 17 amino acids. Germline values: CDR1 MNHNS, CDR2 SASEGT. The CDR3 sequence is CASSEAVVGGSTDTQYF. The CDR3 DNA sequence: TGTGCCAGCAGTGAAGCCGTCGTGGGAGGGAGCACAGATACGCAGTATTTT.

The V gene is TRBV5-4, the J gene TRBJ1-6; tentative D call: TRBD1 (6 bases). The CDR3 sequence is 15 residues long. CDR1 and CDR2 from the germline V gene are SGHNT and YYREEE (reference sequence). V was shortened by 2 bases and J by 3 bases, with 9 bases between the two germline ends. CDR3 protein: CASSFSGDYNSPLHF. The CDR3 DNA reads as TGTGCCAGCAGCTTTTCAGGGGACTATAATTCACCCCTCCACTTT. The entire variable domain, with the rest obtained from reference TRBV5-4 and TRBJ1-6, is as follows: ETGVTQSPTHLIKTRGQQVTLRCSSQSGHNTVSWYQQALGQGPQFIFQYYREEENGRGNFPPRFSGLQFPNYSSELNVNALELDDSALYLCASSFSGDYNSPLHFGNGTRLTVT.

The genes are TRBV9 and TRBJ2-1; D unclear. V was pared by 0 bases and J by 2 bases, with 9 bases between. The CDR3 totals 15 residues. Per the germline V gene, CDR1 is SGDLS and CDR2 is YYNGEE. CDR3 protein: CASSVGNAAYNEQFF. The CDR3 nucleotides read TGTGCCAGCAGCGTAGGGAACGCTGCCTACAATGAGCAGTTCTTC.

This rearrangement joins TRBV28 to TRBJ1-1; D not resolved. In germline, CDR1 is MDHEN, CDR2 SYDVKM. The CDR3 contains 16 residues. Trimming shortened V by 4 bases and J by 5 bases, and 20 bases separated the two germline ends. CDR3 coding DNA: TGTGCCAGCAGTTATCCCCGACCGGGAACCTCAACTGAAGCTTTCTTT. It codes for CASSYPRPGTSTEAFF.

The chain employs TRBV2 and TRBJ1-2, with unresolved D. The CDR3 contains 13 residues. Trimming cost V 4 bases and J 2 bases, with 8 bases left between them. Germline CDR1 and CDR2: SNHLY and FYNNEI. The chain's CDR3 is CASSVLPNYGYTF. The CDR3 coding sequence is TGTGCCAGCAGTGTGCTACCCAACTATGGCTACACCTTC.

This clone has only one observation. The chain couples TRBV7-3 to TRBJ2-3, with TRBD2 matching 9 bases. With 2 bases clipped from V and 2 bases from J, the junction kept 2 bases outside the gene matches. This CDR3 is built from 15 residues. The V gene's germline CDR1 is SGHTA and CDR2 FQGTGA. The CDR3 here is CASSLAGGNTDTQYF. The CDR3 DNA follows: TGTGCCAGCAGCTTAGCGGGGGGGAACACAGATACGCAGTATTTT. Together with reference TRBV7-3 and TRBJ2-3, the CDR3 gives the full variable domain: GAGVSQTPSNKVTEKGKYVELRCDPISGHTALYWYRQSLGQGPEFLIYFQGTGAADDSGLPNDRFFAVRPEGSVSTLKIQRTERGDSAVYLCASSLAGGNTDTQYFGPGTRLTVL.

In nucleotides, the CDR3 is TGTGCCTGGAGTGCGGGCGCTAATGAAAAACTGTTTTTT. This encodes CAWSAGANEKLFF. The chain is built from TRBV30 and TRBJ1-4; D remains ambiguous. The V gene's germline CDR1 is GTSNPN and CDR2 SVGIG (reference sequence). The ends were cut back, 1 base at V and 3 bases at J, with 6 bases in the middle. The CDR3 runs to 13 residues.

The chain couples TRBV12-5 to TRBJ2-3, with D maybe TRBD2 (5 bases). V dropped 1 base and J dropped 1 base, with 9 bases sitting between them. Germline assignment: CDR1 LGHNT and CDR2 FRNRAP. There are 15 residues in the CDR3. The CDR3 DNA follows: TGTGCTAGTGGTTTGGGGCAGAGGGGCACAGATACGCAGTATTTT. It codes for CASGLGQRGTDTQYF.

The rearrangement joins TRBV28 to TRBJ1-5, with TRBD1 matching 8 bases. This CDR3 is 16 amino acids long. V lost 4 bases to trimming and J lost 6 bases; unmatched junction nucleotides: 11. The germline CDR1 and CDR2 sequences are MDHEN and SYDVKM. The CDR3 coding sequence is TGTGCCAGCAGTTCAGGTGGACAGGGTAAGGGTCAGCCCCAGCATTTT. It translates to CASSSGGQGKGQPQHF.

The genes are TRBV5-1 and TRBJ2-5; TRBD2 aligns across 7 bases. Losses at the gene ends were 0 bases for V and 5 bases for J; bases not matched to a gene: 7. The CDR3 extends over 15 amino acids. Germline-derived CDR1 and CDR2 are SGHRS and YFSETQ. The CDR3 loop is CASSLGSGEGETQYF. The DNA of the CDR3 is TGCGCCAGCAGCTTGGGGAGCGGGGAAGGGGAGACCCAGTACTTC.

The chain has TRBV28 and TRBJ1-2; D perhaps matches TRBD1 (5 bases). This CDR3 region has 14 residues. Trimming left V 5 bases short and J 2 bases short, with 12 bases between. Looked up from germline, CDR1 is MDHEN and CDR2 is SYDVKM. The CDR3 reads CASSPQGENYGYTF. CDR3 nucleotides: TGTGCCAGCAGTCCCCAGGGAGAGAACTATGGCTACACCTTC.

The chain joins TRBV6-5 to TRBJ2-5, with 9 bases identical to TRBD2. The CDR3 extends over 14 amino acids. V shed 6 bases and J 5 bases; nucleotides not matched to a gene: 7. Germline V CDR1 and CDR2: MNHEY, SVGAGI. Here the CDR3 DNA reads TGTGCCAGCAGCCGCGGGGGGGCGCGGGAGACCCAGTACTTC. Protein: CASSRGGARETQYF.

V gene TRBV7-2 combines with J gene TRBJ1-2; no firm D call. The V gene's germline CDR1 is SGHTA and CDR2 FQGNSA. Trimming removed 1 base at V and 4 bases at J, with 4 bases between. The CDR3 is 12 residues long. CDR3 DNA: TGTGCCAGCAGCTTAGACACCTATGGCTACACCTTC. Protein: CASSLDTYGYTF.

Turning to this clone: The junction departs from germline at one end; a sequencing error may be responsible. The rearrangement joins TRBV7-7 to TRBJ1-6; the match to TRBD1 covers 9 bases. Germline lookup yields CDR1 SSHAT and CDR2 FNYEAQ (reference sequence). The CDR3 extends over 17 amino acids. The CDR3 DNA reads TGTGCTAGCAGCGTCACAGGGGGCGAGTCCTATAATTCACCCCTCCACTTT. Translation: CASSVTGGESYNSPLHF.

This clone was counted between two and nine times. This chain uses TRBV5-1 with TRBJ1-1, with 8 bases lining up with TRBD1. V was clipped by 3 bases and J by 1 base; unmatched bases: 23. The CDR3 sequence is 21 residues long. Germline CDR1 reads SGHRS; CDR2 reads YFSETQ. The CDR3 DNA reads TGCGCCAGCAGCTCTGCTGGGACAGGAGTTCGCCAAGTTAGCAAGAACACTGAAGCTTTCTTT. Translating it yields CASSSAGTGVRQVSKNTEAFF. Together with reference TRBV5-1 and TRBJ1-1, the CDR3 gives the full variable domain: KAGVTQTPRYLIKTRGQQVTLSCSPISGHRSVSWYQQTPGQGLQFLFEYFSETQRNKGNFPGRFSGRQFSNSRSEMNVSTLELGDSALYLCASSSAGTGVRQVSKNTEAFFGQGTRLTVV.

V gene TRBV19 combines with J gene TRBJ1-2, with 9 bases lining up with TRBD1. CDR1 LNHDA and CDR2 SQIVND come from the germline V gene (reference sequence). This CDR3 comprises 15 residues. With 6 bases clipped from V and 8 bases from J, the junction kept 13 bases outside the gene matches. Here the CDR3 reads CASRSALGQGYGYTF. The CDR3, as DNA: TGTGCCAGTAGATCCGCTCTGGGACAGGGTTACGGCTACACCTTC. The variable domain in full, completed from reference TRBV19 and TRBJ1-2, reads DGGITQSPKYLFRKEGQNVTLSCEQNLNHDAMYWYRQDPGQGLRLIYYSQIVNDFQKGDIAEGYSVSREKKESFPLTVTSAQKNPTAFYLCASRSALGQGYGYTFGSGTRLTVV.

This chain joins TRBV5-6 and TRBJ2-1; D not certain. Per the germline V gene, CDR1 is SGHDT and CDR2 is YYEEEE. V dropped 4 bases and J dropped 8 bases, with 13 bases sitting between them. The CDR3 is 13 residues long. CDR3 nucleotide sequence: TGTGCCAGCAGCCCCAGAATTGGGGATGAGCAGTTCTTC. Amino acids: CASSPRIGDEQFF.

CDR3 loop: CASSPGWSSYEQYF. Here the CDR3 DNA reads TGTGCCAGCAGTCCTGGCTGGAGCTCCTACGAGCAGTACTTC. The chain employs TRBV11-3 and TRBJ2-7; D is unclear. V was trimmed by 6 bases and J by 0 bases, leaving 12 bases between them. Looked up from germline, CDR1 is SGHNT and CDR2 is YENEEA. CDR3 length: 14 residues.

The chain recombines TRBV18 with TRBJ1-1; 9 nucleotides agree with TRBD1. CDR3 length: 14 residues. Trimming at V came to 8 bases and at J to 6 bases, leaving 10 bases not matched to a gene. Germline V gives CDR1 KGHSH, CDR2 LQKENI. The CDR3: CASLQGAELAEAFF. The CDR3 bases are TGTGCCAGCCTACAGGGGGCGGAACTGGCTGAAGCTTTCTTT.

The CDR3 coding sequence is TGTGCCAGCCCCTTATCTCACTCGACTAGCGGGAGGACGAACACCGGGGAGCTGTTTTTT. This gives the protein CASPLSHSTSGRTNTGELFF. The chain combines TRBV21-1 with TRBJ2-2; the table calls TRBD2, which could not be checked here. TRBV21-1 is a pseudogene segment. The CDR3 consists of 20 residues.

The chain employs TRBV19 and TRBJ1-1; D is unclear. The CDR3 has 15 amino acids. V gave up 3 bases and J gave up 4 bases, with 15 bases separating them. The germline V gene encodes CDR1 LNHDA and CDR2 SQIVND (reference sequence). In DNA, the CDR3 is TGTGCCAGTAGTATGAGGGCAGAGGTGGGCACTGAAGCTTTCTTT. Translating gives CASSMRAEVGTEAFF.

CDR3 DNA sequence: TGCGCCAGCAGTGAATGGTTAGCGGGATCGGGCACAGATACGCAGTATTTT. Protein sequence: CASSEWLAGSGTDTQYF. V is TRBV10-2 and J is TRBJ2-3, with 8 bases that match TRBD2. CDR3 length: 17 residues. The germline gives CDR1 WSHSY, CDR2 SAAADI. With 3 bases clipped from V and 1 base from J, the junction kept 9 bases outside the gene matches.

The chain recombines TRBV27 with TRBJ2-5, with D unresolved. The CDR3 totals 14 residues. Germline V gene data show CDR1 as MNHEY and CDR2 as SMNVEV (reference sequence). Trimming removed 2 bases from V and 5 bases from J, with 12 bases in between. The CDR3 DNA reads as TGTGCCAGCAGTTTAAATGGAGTCAGCGAGACCCAGTACTTC. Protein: CASSLNGVSETQYF.

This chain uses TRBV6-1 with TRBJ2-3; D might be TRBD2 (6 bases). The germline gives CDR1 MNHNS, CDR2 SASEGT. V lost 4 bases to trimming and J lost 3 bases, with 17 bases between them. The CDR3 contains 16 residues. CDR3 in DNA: TGTGCCAGCAGTGCGGGAGTCCTGGTGGGGACAGATACGCAGTATTTT. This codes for CASSAGVLVGTDTQYF.